Listed here are 29 T cell receptor beta chains from one sample, sequenced in a study of blood T cell repertoires in COVID-19 (dated by TCRdb to 2020 to 2022). Library method: the immunoSEQ multiplex PCR assay. TCRdb limited this immuneACCESS table to in-frame rearrangements with V and J called. A share of clones is missing; checked studies link under half to unresolved V genes, and the rest is unexplained. The sample table contains approximately 90,000 clones; only one count was recorded for approximately 81% of them. Clones ranked in the top ten supply more than 30% of the sample. Sequences were obtained from peripheral blood. The receptors were sampled from a man older than 75 with acute or convalescent COVID-19.

A single count supports this clone. The chain couples TRBV6-2 or TRBV6-3 to TRBJ2-1; 9 bases fit TRBD2. This CDR3 spans 13 amino acids. Trimming took 4 bases from V and 9 from J; bases not matched to a gene: 4. CDR1 is MNHEY, CDR2 SVGEGT, per germline. This CDR3 reads CASSSGLASEQFF. The CDR3 nucleotides read TGTGCCAGCAGTTCGGGACTAGCTAGTGAGCAGTTCTTC.

The V call is TRBV11-2, the J call TRBJ2-7; no firm D call. V lost 3 bases to trimming and J lost 4 bases, with 4 bases between them. The CDR3 runs 11 residues. Germline V gives CDR1 SGHAT, CDR2 FQNNGV. Here the CDR3 DNA reads TGTGCCAGCAGCTTTGAGTACGAGCAGTACTTC. Residues: CASSFEYEQYF.

CDR3 in DNA: TGCAGCGTCTCTGGACTAGCGGACATCACAGATACGCAGTATTTT. Encoded protein: CSVSGLADITDTQYF. V is TRBV29-1 and J is TRBJ2-3; 10 positions agree with TRBD2. This CDR3 region has 15 residues. CDR1 is SQVTM, CDR2 ANQGSEA, per germline. Trimming cost V 6 bases and J 2 bases; bases outside gene matches: 8.

This clone was picked up many times. This rearrangement joins TRBV4-3 to TRBJ2-6; weak D call: TRBD1 (5 bases). V was clipped by 5 bases and J by 0 bases, with 11 bases between them. The germline V gene encodes CDR1 LGHNA and CDR2 YSLEER. This CDR3 region has 16 residues. The chain's CDR3 is CASSSTVTSGANVLTF. In DNA, the CDR3 is TGCGCCAGCAGCTCGACAGTGACCTCTGGGGCCAACGTCCTGACTTTC.

CDR3 loop: CATSRDLPQFGGAEQFF. Written as DNA, the CDR3 is TGTGCCACCAGCAGAGATCTTCCCCAGTTCGGAGGCGCAGAGCAGTTCTTC. This chain connects TRBV15 to TRBJ2-1; D is perhaps TRBD2 (5 bases). CDR3 length equals 17 residues. V lost 0 bases and J lost 10, with 22 bases in between. Germline lookup yields CDR1 LNHNV and CDR2 YYDKDF (reference sequence).

The V call is TRBV19, the J call TRBJ1-2, with 8 bases lining up with TRBD1. Per germline, CDR1 LNHDA and CDR2 SQIVND (reference sequence). V gave up 3 bases and J gave up 3 bases; unmatched junction bases: 3. This CDR3 spans 14 amino acids. The CDR3 DNA is TGTGCCAGTAGTATGGTACAGGGGGACTATGGCTACACCTTC. Its protein product is CASSMVQGDYGYTF.

This chain joins TRBV5-1 and TRBJ1-2; D perhaps matches TRBD1 (6 bases). Deletions cut 5 bases from V and 6 bases from J, with 14 bases between. There are 13 residues in the CDR3. CDR1 is SGHRS, CDR2 YFSETQ, per germline. The CDR3 sequence is CASREVNRDGYTF. The CDR3 DNA sequence: TGCGCCAGCAGAGAGGTGAACAGGGATGGCTACACCTTC.

This clone was observed a single time. This chain joins TRBV5-1 and TRBJ1-2; D is perhaps TRBD1 (6 bases). CDR1 is SGHRS, CDR2 YFSETQ, per germline. The CDR3 is made up of 15 amino acids. The V and J ends lost 1 base and 3 bases respectively, with 13 bases between them. The CDR3 DNA sequence: TGCGCCAGCAGCTTGTTGGGAAACAGGGACTATGGCTACACCTTC. It encodes CASSLLGNRDYGYTF.

The chain combines TRBV5-1 with TRBJ1-4; 10 positions match TRBD1. V was pared by 5 bases and J by 8 bases, with 9 bases of the junction left unmatched. This CDR3 has 15 residues. CDR1 and CDR2 from the germline V gene are SGHRS and YFSETQ. CDR3: CASRSGTGVSEKLFF. The CDR3, as DNA: TGCGCCAGCAGAAGCGGGACAGGGGTTAGCGAAAAACTGTTTTTT.

This sequence joins TRBV12-3 or TRBV12-4 and TRBJ1-2; D is unclear. Trimming removed 7 bases from V and 1 base from J, with 10 bases in between. This CDR3 has 13 amino acids. The CDR3 here is CASTPGINYGYTF. The CDR3 nucleotides are TGTGCCAGCACCCCCGGGATTAACTATGGCTACACCTTC.

The chain links TRBV19 to TRBJ2-1; 13 bases are a match to TRBD2. This CDR3 comprises 18 residues. The V segment lost 4 bases and the J segment 5 bases; nucleotides outside the gene matches: 11. The germline V gene has CDR1 LNHDA and CDR2 SQIVND (reference sequence). The CDR3 DNA follows: TGTGCCAGTAGTACTCCCCGACTAGCGGGAGGACTGCACAATGAGCAGTTCTTC. It encodes CASSTPRLAGGLHNEQFF.

The CDR3: CASSGQMLPYEQYF. CDR3 nucleotides: TGTGCCAGCAGTGGACAGATGCTTCCCTACGAGCAGTACTTC. The chain is built from TRBV25-1 and TRBJ2-7; possible D gene TRBD1, 5 bases. Germline lookup yields CDR1 MGHDK and CDR2 SYGVNS. The ends were cut back, 4 bases at V and 2 bases at J, with 12 bases in the middle. The length of the CDR3 is 14 residues.

This clone was observed at least ten times. This rearrangement joins TRBV5-4 to TRBJ1-2; 10 bases agree with TRBD1. The CDR3 covers 15 residues. Per germline, CDR1 SGHNT and CDR2 YYREEE (reference sequence). V gave up 4 bases and J gave up 6 bases; unmatched junction bases: 9. CDR3 bases: TGTGCCAGCAGCCCCTGGACAGGGGGAGTGGATGGCTACACCTTC. It specifies CASSPWTGGVDGYTF. The variable domain in full, completed from reference TRBV5-4 and TRBJ1-2, reads ETGVTQSPTHLIKTRGQQVTLRCSSQSGHNTVSWYQQALGQGPQFIFQYYREEENGRGNFPPRFSGLQFPNYSSELNVNALELDDSALYLCASSPWTGGVDGYTFGSGTRLTVV.

The V call is TRBV30, the J call TRBJ2-7; D is unclear. The CDR3 runs 11 residues. Trimming left V 3 bases short and J 3 bases short, with 6 bases between. Germline CDR1 reads GTSNPN; CDR2 reads SVGIG (reference sequence). CDR3 region: CAWRNSYEQYF. CDR3 in DNA: TGTGCCTGGAGAAATAGCTACGAGCAGTACTTC.

This chain links TRBV3-1 (or the pseudogene TRBV3-2) with TRBJ1-6, with 7 bases fitting TRBD1. Germline values: CDR1 LGHDT, CDR2 YNNKEL (reference sequence). V was clipped by 1 base and J by 4 bases; unmatched bases: 4. The CDR3 is 16 residues long. This CDR3 reads CASSQVLGQYNSPLHF. CDR3 nucleotide sequence: TGTGCCAGCAGCCAAGTGCTGGGACAGTATAATTCACCCCTCCACTTT.

On this clone itself: The same CDR3 is also encoded by other DNA sequences in this sample. V is TRBV24-1 and J is TRBJ2-5; 11 bases map to TRBD1. Per germline, CDR1 KGHDR and CDR2 SFDVKD. The CDR3 length is 16 residues. V shed 2 bases and J 4 bases; nucleotides not matched to a gene: 5. The CDR3 nucleotides are TGTGCCACCAGTGATTCGGGGACAGGGGGAGGAGAGACCCAGTACTTC. Translation gives CATSDSGTGGGETQYF.

The rearrangement uses TRBV6-5 and TRBJ2-2; 8 bases agree with TRBD1. The ends lost 2 bases at V and 6 bases at J; junction bases unmatched: 2. This CDR3 has 14 residues. Germline assignment: CDR1 MNHEY and CDR2 SVGAGI. The CDR3: CASSYDRGPGELFF. The CDR3 DNA reads TGTGCCAGCAGTTACGACAGGGGCCCCGGGGAGCTGTTTTTT.

This clone was counted once. The chain combines TRBV6-2 or TRBV6-3 with TRBJ2-3, with TRBD2 matching over 9 bases. V shed 2 bases, J shed 4 bases, and the junction held 16 bases outside the gene matches. Germline loops: CDR1 MNHEY, CDR2 SVGEGT. The CDR3 runs to 19 residues. This CDR3 is CASSYPIGNGTSFADTQYF. CDR3 bases: TGTGCCAGCAGTTACCCCATAGGAAATGGGACTAGCTTCGCAGATACGCAGTATTTT.

The rearrangement joins TRBV21-1 to TRBJ1-5; the table calls TRBD1, which could not be checked here. TRBV21-1 is a listed pseudogene. This CDR3 contains 16 residues. CDR3 bases: TGTGCCAGCAGCAAATGGGGACAGGGTGTCAATCAGCCCCAGCATTTT. It translates to CASSKWGQGVNQPQHF.

The genes are TRBV5-6 and TRBJ1-6, with 8 nucleotides matching TRBD1. CDR3 size: 14 residues. The germline V gene encodes CDR1 SGHDT and CDR2 YYEEEE. V was pared by 0 bases and J by 10 bases, with 3 bases of the junction left unmatched. CDR3 nucleotides: TGTGCCAGCAGCTTGGGACAGGGGCACTCACCCCTCCACTTT. It is translated as CASSLGQGHSPLHF.

The rearrangement joins TRBV6-5 to TRBJ2-1; TRBD1 aligns across 8 bases. Germline loops: CDR1 MNHEY, CDR2 SVGAGI. The V gene end was trimmed by 2 bases and the J gene end by 8 bases; junction bases not matched to a gene: 8. This CDR3 spans 15 amino acids. The chain's CDR3 is CASSYRQGARDEQFF. In DNA, the CDR3 is TGTGCCAGCAGTTACCGGCAGGGGGCGCGCGATGAGCAGTTCTTC.

The genes are TRBV4-3 and TRBJ2-7, with 9 bases identical to TRBD1. The germline gives CDR1 LGHNA, CDR2 YSLEER. This CDR3 spans 15 amino acids. V lost 1 base and J lost 1; bases outside the gene matches: 2. The CDR3 loop reads CASSQGTGASYEQYF. The CDR3, as DNA: TGCGCCAGCAGCCAAGGGACAGGGGCTTCCTACGAGCAGTACTTC.

The rearrangement links TRBV6-5 to TRBJ1-2; a possible D gene is TRBD1 (6 bases). The V and J ends lost 0 bases and 4 bases respectively, with 9 bases between them. The CDR3 has 14 amino acids. Germline V lookup: CDR1 MNHEY, CDR2 SVGAGI. The CDR3 loop is CASSYSRQAYGYTF. In nucleotides, the CDR3 is TGTGCCAGCAGTTACTCGAGACAGGCCTATGGCTACACCTTC.

This clone was seen only once. The V and J genes are TRBV14 and TRBJ2-2, with TRBD1 identical over 7 bases. With 3 bases clipped from V and 4 bases from J, the junction kept 5 bases outside the gene matches. The CDR3 has 15 amino acids. CDR1 is SGHDN and CDR2 is FVKESK in the germline V gene. Here the CDR3 reads CASSQRDRFTGELFF. The CDR3 nucleotides are TGTGCCAGCAGCCAGAGGGACAGATTCACCGGGGAGCTGTTTTTT.

This clone was detected once. The V call is TRBV21-1, the J call TRBJ2-7; no DNA check was done on the table's D call, TRBD2. TRBV21-1 is a pseudogene. This CDR3 contains 15 residues. CDR3 loop: CASRPGGGTSYEQYF. In DNA form, the CDR3 reads TGTGCCAGCAGGCCGGGAGGGGGCACCTCCTACGAGCAGTACTTC.

The V gene is TRBV27, the J gene TRBJ1-5; tentatively, D is TRBD1 (5 bases). In germline, CDR1 is MNHEY, CDR2 SMNVEV (reference sequence). The ends were cut back, 4 bases at V and 0 bases at J, with 16 bases in the middle. This CDR3 contains 17 residues. The CDR3 coding sequence is TGTGCCAGCAGTTCCCGGGGGAGCCGGTATAGCAATCAGCCCCAGCATTTT. Residues: CASSSRGSRYSNQPQHF.

This clone has only a few counts. The V and J genes are TRBV19 and TRBJ1-3, with 7 bases matching TRBD1. Germline V gives CDR1 LNHDA, CDR2 SQIVND (reference sequence). Losses at the gene ends were 6 bases for V and 3 bases for J; bases not matched to a gene: 5. The CDR3 totals 14 residues. The CDR3 is CASREQGRGNTIYF. In DNA, the CDR3 is TGTGCCAGTAGGGAACAGGGGCGTGGAAACACCATATATTTT.

V is TRBV28 and J is TRBJ1-1, with a tentative D call TRBD1 (6 bases). Germline values: CDR1 MDHEN, CDR2 SYDVKM. Trimming left V 7 bases short and J 6 bases short, with 15 bases between. The CDR3 loop spans 13 amino acids. The CDR3 region has the DNA TGTGCCAGCACGTCCCGGGGGGCCGCTGAAGCTTTCTTT. Translation gives CASTSRGAAEAFF.

This clone has a handful of counts. The V and J genes are TRBV19 and TRBJ1-1; 7 bases agree with TRBD1. CDR1 LNHDA and CDR2 SQIVND come from the germline V gene (reference sequence). V trimming: 7 bases; J trimming: 5 bases; junction bases outside the gene matches: 7. This CDR3 has 13 amino acids. CDR3 DNA: TGTGCCAGTATTCCGGGACAGAGGACTGAAGCTTTCTTT. Its translation: CASIPGQRTEAFF.